This T cell receptor beta chain was sequenced in a study of blood T cell repertoires in COVID-19. In the authors' workflow: How many nucleated cells were present was estimated from reference gene primer amplification. Assay used: immunoSEQ multiplex PCR; TCRdb lists only in-frame clones, some missing. D and trimming come from the DNA, and the V and J calls and clone size come from that table. In the table there are roughly 44,000 clones, roughly 89% of which are singletons. Trimming cost V 2 bases and J 2 bases, with 10 bases left between them. The CDR3 runs to 14 residues. Germline-derived CDR1 and CDR2 are LNHDA and SQIVND (reference sequence).

Source material: peripheral blood. The TCR sequence derives from a man older than 75 with acute or convalescent COVID-19. The chain carries TRBV19 and TRBJ2-7, with D maybe TRBD1 (6 bases). The CDR3 nucleotides are TGTGCCAGTAGTATAAGGGGGAGAACCTACGAGCAGTACTTC. Its translation: CASSIRGRTYEQYF.